This T cell receptor (beta chain) comes out of a study of T cells in narcolepsy. Background on the study: Enrolled donors included narcolepsy type 1 or type 2 patients and healthy controls. Study-wide points: Autoreactive HCRT-specific and TRIB2-specific clonotypes were marked in same-patient CSF-versus-blood CD4+ comparisons. No autoreactive T cell clone sequences appeared in some memory CD4+ repertoires.

Measured with immunoSEQ multiplex PCR; TCRdb has only the in-frame clones, and not every one. Of roughly 30,000 clones in the sample, 79% were seen once. On this clone itself: Its specificity is not known.

Trimming left V 4 bases short and J 0 bases short, with 16 bases between. CDR1 is SGHNT and CDR2 is YYREEE in the germline V gene (reference sequence). This CDR3 is 16 amino acids long. The V call is TRBV5-4, the J call TRBJ1-2; maybe TRBD1 (6 bases). The sample comprised memory (CD45RA-) CD4+ T cells from blood. The sequence was collected from a human donor in good health. CDR3: CASSPGDRGTNYGYTF. In DNA, the CDR3 is TGTGCCAGCAGCCCAGGGGACCGCGGGACTAACTATGGCTACACCTTC.